The T cell receptor beta chain under discussion was sequenced for a study of OX40 agonist ivuxolimab in advanced cancers. Study background: Ivuxolimab is an agonistic anti-OX40 (CD134) antibody, and patients were treated with it.

The CDR3 sequence is 15 residues long. Germline V lookup: CDR1 SGHVS, CDR2 FNYEAQ. The V end was cut by 0 bases, the J end by 6 bases, with 14 bases between. With autoimmune disease history or systemic immunosuppression, patients were excluded. Generated by immunoSEQ multiplex PCR, the TCRdb table keeps only in-frame clones and is missing some. Of 20,000 to 25,000 clones listed, 77% are singletons. This clone showed up just once. Antigen specificity is unknown. Findings of the study overall: Low normalized T-cell clonal expansion also characterized some of the nonresponders. Clones of CD4+ and CD8+ blood T cells grew by week 6 at doses of 0.1 to 3.0 mg/kg.

The TCR sequence derives from an adult with an advanced solid tumor such as melanoma, head and neck, liver or kidney cancer. The sequencing here drew on CD4+ or CD8+ T cells sorted from blood, taken in a trial of the OX40 agonist ivuxolimab. The rearrangement links TRBV7-6 to TRBJ1-1; possibly TRBD1 for D (5 bases). The CDR3 nucleotides read TGTGCCAGCAGCTTAGCGATCAGGGCTGACGCTGAAGCTTTCTTT. Translating gives CASSLAIRADAEAFF.